This entry describes one T cell receptor beta chain. Other DNA sequences in this specimen translate into the identical CDR3. The germline gives CDR1 SGDLS, CDR2 YYNGEE. V gave up 0 bases and J gave up 0 bases, with 6 bases separating them. The CDR3 sequence is 14 residues long. This record comes from a study of shared clonotypes between healthy human individuals. It was CD45RO-negative cells, positively selected for CCR7, that made up naive CD8 cells, with terminally differentiated effector memory CD45RA+ cells excluded. The assay was immunoSEQ multiplex PCR, and TCRdb's table has in-frame clones only and misses some. The sample carries around 580,000 clones, nearly 98% recorded once.

The chain links TRBV9 to TRBJ1-1; no clear D. This receptor was identified in a man aged 25-45 years in good health. Material for sequencing was naive CD8+ T cells sorted from blood. CDR3 bases: TGTGCCAGCAGCGTAGGCAGGTTGAACACTGAAGCTTTCTTT. This gives the protein CASSVGRLNTEAFF.